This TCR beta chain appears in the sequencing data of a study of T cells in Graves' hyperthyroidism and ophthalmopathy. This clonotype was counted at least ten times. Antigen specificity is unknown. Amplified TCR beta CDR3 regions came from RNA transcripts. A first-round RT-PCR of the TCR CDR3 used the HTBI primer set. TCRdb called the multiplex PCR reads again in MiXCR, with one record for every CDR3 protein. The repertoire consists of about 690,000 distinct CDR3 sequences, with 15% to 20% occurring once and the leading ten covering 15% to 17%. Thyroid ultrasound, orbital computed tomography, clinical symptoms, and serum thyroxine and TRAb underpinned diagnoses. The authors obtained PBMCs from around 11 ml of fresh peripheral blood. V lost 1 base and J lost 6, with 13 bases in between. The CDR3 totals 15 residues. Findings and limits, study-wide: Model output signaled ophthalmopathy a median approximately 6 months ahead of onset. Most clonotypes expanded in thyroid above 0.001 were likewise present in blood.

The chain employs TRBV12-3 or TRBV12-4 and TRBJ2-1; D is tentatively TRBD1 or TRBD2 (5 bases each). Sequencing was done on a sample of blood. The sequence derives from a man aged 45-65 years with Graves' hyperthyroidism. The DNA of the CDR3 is TGTGCCAGCAGTTTAGTGAGGGGTTTAGGCAATGAGCAGTTCTTC. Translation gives CASSLVRGLGNEQFF.